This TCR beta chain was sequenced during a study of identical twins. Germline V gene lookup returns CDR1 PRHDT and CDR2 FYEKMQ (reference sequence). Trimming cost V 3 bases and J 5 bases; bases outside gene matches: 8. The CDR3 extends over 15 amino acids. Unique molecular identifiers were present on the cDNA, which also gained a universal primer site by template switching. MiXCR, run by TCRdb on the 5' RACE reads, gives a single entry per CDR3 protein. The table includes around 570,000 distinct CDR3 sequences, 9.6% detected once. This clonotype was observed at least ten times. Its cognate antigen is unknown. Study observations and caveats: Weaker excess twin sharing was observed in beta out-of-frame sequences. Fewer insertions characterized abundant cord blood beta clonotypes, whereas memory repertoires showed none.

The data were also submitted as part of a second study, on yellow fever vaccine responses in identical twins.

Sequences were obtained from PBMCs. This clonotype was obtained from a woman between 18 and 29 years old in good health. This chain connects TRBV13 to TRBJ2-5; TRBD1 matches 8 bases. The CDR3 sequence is CASSFGSGGGETQYF. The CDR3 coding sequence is TGTGCCAGCAGCTTCGGATCAGGGGGCGGGGAGACCCAGTACTTC.